The next 22 T cell receptor beta chains were all read from a single sample in a study of blood T cell repertoires in COVID-19. Clones were read by immunoSEQ multiplex PCR, and TCRdb kept only the in-frame ones, dropping some. The top ten clones hold about 3% of a sample with fewer than 200,000 clones, around four fifths of them seen once. Sample: peripheral blood. These receptors were obtained from a man in his sixties or seventies with acute or convalescent COVID-19.

The V gene is TRBV19, the J gene TRBJ1-5; D uncertain. CDR1 LNHDA and CDR2 SQIVND come from the germline V gene (reference sequence). The ends were cut back, 3 bases at V and 4 bases at J, with 13 bases in the middle. This CDR3 has 15 residues. Here the CDR3 reads CASSIGGPSNQPQHF. The CDR3 coding sequence is TGTGCCAGTAGTATTGGAGGACCGAGTAATCAGCCCCAGCATTTT.

V is TRBV12-3 or TRBV12-4 and J is TRBJ2-7, with no clear D. Trimming removed 6 bases at V and 4 bases at J, with 10 bases between. The CDR3 runs to 12 residues. As DNA, the CDR3 is TGTGCCAGCAGCACCACCGGTTACGAGCAGTACTTC. It translates to CASSTTGYEQYF.

Many counts were recorded for this clone. The J gene is TRBJ2-2, the V gene TRBV2; TRBD2 is a possible D gene (6 bases). V gave up 1 base and J gave up 6 bases, with 6 bases separating them. The CDR3 extends over 13 amino acids. The germline gives CDR1 SNHLY, CDR2 FYNNEI. The CDR3 loop reads CASSEGGAGELFF. The CDR3 DNA reads as TGTGCCAGCAGTGAAGGGGGGGCCGGGGAGCTGTTTTTT.

This clone has just one count. This sequence joins TRBV19 and TRBJ2-3, with 7 positions matching TRBD2. Germline V CDR1 and CDR2: LNHDA, SQIVND (reference sequence). The CDR3 covers 15 residues. The J segment lost 2 bases and the V segment lost 6 bases, leaving 8 bases of the junction unmatched. CDR3: CASSQRDLITDTQYF. The CDR3, as DNA: TGTGCCAGTAGCCAGCGGGACCTCATCACAGATACGCAGTATTTT. The entire variable domain, with the rest obtained from reference TRBV19 and TRBJ2-3, is as follows: DGGITQSPKYLFRKEGQNVTLSCEQNLNHDAMYWYRQDPGQGLRLIYYSQIVNDFQKGDIAEGYSVSREKKESFPLTVTSAQKNPTAFYLCASSQRDLITDTQYFGPGTRLTVL.

This clone showed up just a few times. The chain combines TRBV30 with TRBJ1-6; 7 positions agree with TRBD1. The V gene end was trimmed by 3 bases and the J gene end by 2 bases; junction bases not matched to a gene: 4. The germline CDR1 and CDR2 sequences are GTSNPN and SVGIG (reference sequence). The CDR3 totals 15 residues. The DNA for the CDR3 is TGTGCCTGGAGCCAGGGGGTTACCTATAATTCACCCCTCCACTTT. Translated: CAWSQGVTYNSPLHF. Variable domain in full (rest from reference TRBV30 and TRBJ1-6): SQTIHQWPATLVQPVGSPLSLECTVEGTSNPNLYWYRQAAGRGLQLLFYSVGIGQISSEVPQNLSASRPQDRQFILSSKKLLLSDSGFYLCAWSQGVTYNSPLHFGNGTRLTVT.

This clone was seen only once. CDR3 protein: CASSERRGRSYNEQFF. CDR3 DNA: TGTGCCAGCAGTGAGCGGCGTGGCCGGTCCTACAATGAGCAGTTCTTC. The chain couples TRBV2 to TRBJ2-1; D call uncertain. The CDR3 has 16 residues. V was trimmed by 3 bases and J by 1 base, leaving 13 bases between them. CDR1 SNHLY and CDR2 FYNNEI come from the germline V gene.

The gene calls are TRBV28 and TRBJ1-2, with D possibly being TRBD1 (6 bases). Trimming took 6 bases from V and 6 from J, leaving 14 bases between them. The CDR3 has 13 residues. CDR1 and CDR2 (germline): MDHEN, SYDVKM. CDR3 in amino acids: CASRSTGLHGYTF. CDR3 bases: TGTGCCAGCAGGTCCACAGGGCTACATGGCTACACCTTC.

This rearrangement joins TRBV7-8 to TRBJ1-5; the D is unclear. The germline V gene encodes CDR1 SGHVS and CDR2 FQNEAQ. V dropped 6 bases and J dropped 2 bases, with 17 bases sitting between them. The CDR3 totals 16 residues. In nucleotides, the CDR3 is TGTGCCAGCAGTCTCCAGCTCGGGGAGGGCAATCAGCCCCAGCATTTT. It is translated as CASSLQLGEGNQPQHF. The entire variable domain, with the rest obtained from reference TRBV7-8 and TRBJ1-5, is as follows: GAGVSQSPRYKVAKRGQDVALRCDPISGHVSLFWYQQALGQGPEFLTYFQNEAQLDKSGLPSDRFFAERPEGSVSTLKIQRTQQEDSAVYLCASSLQLGEGNQPQHFGDGTRLSIL.

V and J are TRBV20-1 and TRBJ2-3; TRBD1 is a possible D gene (5 bases). CDR3 length equals 15 residues. From germline, CDR1 is DFQATT and CDR2 SNEGSKA (reference sequence). Trimming removed 3 bases from V and 4 bases from J, with 17 bases in between. CDR3 sequence: CSASAREGISDTQYF. CDR3 sequence (DNA): TGCAGTGCTAGTGCCAGGGAAGGGATCTCAGATACGCAGTATTTT.

The V and J genes are TRBV6-1 and TRBJ1-3, with D unresolved. This CDR3 has 14 amino acids. Trimming removed 0 bases from V and 4 bases from J, with 7 bases in between. Germline V gene sequence: CDR1 MNHNS, CDR2 SASEGT. As DNA, the CDR3 is TGTGCCAGCAGTGAAGCGCTAGACGGAAACACCATATATTTT. Protein sequence: CASSEALDGNTIYF.

V usage is TRBV28 and J usage is TRBJ2-1; 10 bases are a match to TRBD2. The CDR3 length is 15 residues. Germline assignment: CDR1 MDHEN and CDR2 SYDVKM. J lost 6 bases, V lost 6 bases, and 8 bases had no gene match. As DNA, the CDR3 is TGTGCCAGCAGACCATCTAGCGGGAGAGGCAATGAGCAGTTCTTC. It encodes CASRPSSGRGNEQFF.

This clone was counted once. This chain uses TRBV10-2 with TRBJ2-7, with unresolved D. Deletions cut 7 bases from V and 3 bases from J, with 10 bases between. The CDR3 is made up of 12 amino acids. Germline V gene lookup returns CDR1 WSHSY and CDR2 SAAADI. CDR3 amino acids: CASTGTDYEQYF. The CDR3 DNA sequence: TGCGCCAGCACGGGTACGGACTACGAGCAGTACTTC.

The chain has TRBV3-1 (or the pseudogene TRBV3-2) and TRBJ2-1; D call uncertain. Germline CDR1 reads LGHDT; CDR2 reads YNNKEL (reference sequence). The CDR3 has 13 residues. The V end lost 0 bases, the J end lost 9 bases, and 9 bases lay between the germline ends. The CDR3 spells CASSQEVVFEQFF. The CDR3 coding sequence is TGTGCCAGCAGCCAAGAAGTAGTATTTGAGCAGTTCTTC.

The chain employs TRBV27 and TRBJ2-1, with 9 positions matching TRBD2. V lost 6 bases to trimming and J lost 2 bases; unmatched junction nucleotides: 5. From germline, CDR1 is MNHEY and CDR2 SMNVEV (reference sequence). The CDR3 sequence is 15 residues long. CDR3 DNA sequence: TGTGCCAGCAGGGCTCTAGCGGGGACCTACAATGAGCAGTTCTTC. This translates into CASRALAGTYNEQFF.

This clone was found once. The gene calls are TRBV18 and TRBJ1-2; 8 nucleotides agree with TRBD1. Germline V lookup: CDR1 KGHSH, CDR2 LQKENI. With 3 bases clipped from V and 3 bases from J, the junction kept 6 bases outside the gene matches. The CDR3 covers 15 residues. Here the CDR3 DNA reads TGTGCCAGCTCACCCTGGCAGGGGGCCGACTATGGCTACACCTTC. Protein product: CASSPWQGADYGYTF.

This chain connects TRBV3-1 (or the pseudogene TRBV3-2) to TRBJ2-1, with a weak D call TRBD2 (6 bases). V was shortened by 3 bases and J by 9 bases, with 18 bases between the two germline ends. CDR1 is LGHDT and CDR2 is YNNKEL in the germline V gene (reference sequence). The CDR3 extends over 15 amino acids. The CDR3 here is CASSQGLPFGGEQFF. The CDR3 DNA is TGTGCCAGCAGCCAGGGACTCCCGTTTGGGGGTGAGCAGTTCTTC.

The chain links TRBV6-2 or TRBV6-3 to TRBJ2-7; TRBD2 aligns across 7 bases. CDR1 is MNHEY, CDR2 SVGEGT, per germline. The CDR3 has 16 amino acids. The junction had 7 bases not matched to a gene; V was cut back by 2 bases and J by 0 bases. CDR3 sequence: CASSYGGRGRSYEQYF. CDR3 nucleotides: TGTGCCAGCAGTTACGGCGGGAGAGGGCGCTCCTACGAGCAGTACTTC.

V is TRBV19 and J is TRBJ1-5, with TRBD1 matching 9 bases. The V and J ends lost 4 bases and 2 bases, in that order; junction bases with no gene match: 6. The CDR3 has 16 residues. Germline CDR1 reads LNHDA; CDR2 reads SQIVND (reference sequence). The DNA of the CDR3 is TGTGCCAGTAGTAGTCCGGGACAGGGTGGCAATCAGCCCCAGCATTTT. Translated, it gives CASSSPGQGGNQPQHF. The full variable domain, in which reference TRBV19 and TRBJ1-5 provide the parts outside the CDR3, is DGGITQSPKYLFRKEGQNVTLSCEQNLNHDAMYWYRQDPGQGLRLIYYSQIVNDFQKGDIAEGYSVSREKKESFPLTVTSAQKNPTAFYLCASSSPGQGGNQPQHFGDGTRLSIL.

This clone was picked up a small number of times. This chain connects TRBV6-2 or TRBV6-3 to TRBJ2-4; TRBD2 agrees at 8 bases. J was trimmed by 7 bases and V by 4 bases; bases with no gene match: 6. This CDR3 is built from 14 residues. The V gene's germline CDR1 is MNHEY and CDR2 SVGEGT. CDR3 sequence (DNA): TGTGCCAGCAGTTTTCCGGGAGGGATGAACATTCAGTACTTC. Translated: CASSFPGGMNIQYF.

This clone came up a few times. This chain links TRBV19 with TRBJ1-1; D may be TRBD1 (5 bases). Germline V gene lookup returns CDR1 LNHDA and CDR2 SQIVND (reference sequence). V lost 6 bases to trimming and J lost 4 bases, with 18 bases between them. This CDR3 is built from 15 residues. CDR3 DNA: TGTGCCAGTAGGACGGGTCAGGGTAGGGGCACTGAAGCTTTCTTT. Encoded protein: CASRTGQGRGTEAFF.

This chain links TRBV9 with TRBJ2-1, with 9 bases that match TRBD2. The ends lost 0 bases at V and 4 bases at J; junction bases unmatched: 5. The CDR3 totals 16 residues. Looked up from germline, CDR1 is SGDLS and CDR2 is YYNGEE. CDR3 bases: TGTGCCAGCAGCGTAGTTTCTAGCGGGAAATACAATGAGCAGTTCTTC. Translation: CASSVVSSGKYNEQFF.

The chain recombines TRBV11-3 with TRBJ2-3; TRBD2 matches 7 bases. Germline V lookup: CDR1 SGHNT, CDR2 YENEEA. This CDR3 region has 17 residues. The ends lost 0 bases at V and 6 bases at J; junction bases unmatched: 12. The CDR3 region has the DNA TGTGCCAGCAGCTTAGATCAACGGGCGGGAGAGTTGGATACGCAGTATTTT. Protein sequence: CASSLDQRAGELDTQYF.